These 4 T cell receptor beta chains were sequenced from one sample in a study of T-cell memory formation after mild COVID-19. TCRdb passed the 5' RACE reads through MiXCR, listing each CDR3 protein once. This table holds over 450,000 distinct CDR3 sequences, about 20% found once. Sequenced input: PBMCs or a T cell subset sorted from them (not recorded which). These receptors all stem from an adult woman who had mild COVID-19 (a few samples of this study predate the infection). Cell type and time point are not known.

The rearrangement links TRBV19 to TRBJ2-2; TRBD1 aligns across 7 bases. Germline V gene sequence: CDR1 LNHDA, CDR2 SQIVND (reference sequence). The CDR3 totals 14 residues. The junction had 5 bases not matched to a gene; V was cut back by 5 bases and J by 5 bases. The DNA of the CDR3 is TGTGCCAGTAGTGAGGACAGGCTTACCGGGGAGCTGTTTTTT. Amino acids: CASSEDRLTGELFF.

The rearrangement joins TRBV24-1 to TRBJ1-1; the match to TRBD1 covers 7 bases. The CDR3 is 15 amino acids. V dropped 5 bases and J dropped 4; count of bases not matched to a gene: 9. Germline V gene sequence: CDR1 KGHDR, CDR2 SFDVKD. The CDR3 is CATSGGGRGGTEAFF. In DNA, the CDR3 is TGTGCCACCAGTGGGGGCGGCAGGGGGGGCACTGAAGCTTTCTTT.

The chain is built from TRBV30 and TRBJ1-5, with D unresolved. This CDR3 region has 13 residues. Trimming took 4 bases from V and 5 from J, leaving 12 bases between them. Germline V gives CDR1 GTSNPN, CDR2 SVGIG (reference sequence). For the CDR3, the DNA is TGTGCCTGGACAGGTAATACCGATCAGCCCCAGCATTTT. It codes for CAWTGNTDQPQHF.

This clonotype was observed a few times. The CDR3 is CASSPSNVGGDGYTF. The CDR3 DNA reads as TGTGCCAGCAGTCCTTCCAATGTGGGGGGGGATGGCTACACCTTC. This chain connects TRBV27 to TRBJ1-2; tentative D call: TRBD1 (5 bases). Germline CDR1 and CDR2: MNHEY and SMNVEV (reference sequence). Trimming left V 5 bases short and J 6 bases short, with 19 bases between. The CDR3 has 15 amino acids.